The 16 T cell receptor beta chains presented below share a single source sample, sequenced in a study of blood T cell repertoires in COVID-19. Sequencing was performed with immunoSEQ multiplex PCR; in TCRdb, only in-frame clones are kept and a portion is missing. This table has 150,000 to 200,000 clones, less than 85% appearing once. Material for sequencing was peripheral blood. Source of these receptors: a man in his forties or fifties who had recovered from COVID-19.

The genes are TRBV21-1 and TRBJ2-3; the listed D gene, TRBD2, was not tested against the DNA. TRBV21-1 is a listed pseudogene. The CDR3 spans 19 residues. CDR3 sequence reads: CASEGLAGVWGTSTDTQYF. For the CDR3, the DNA is TGTGCCAGCGAGGGACTAGCGGGAGTGTGGGGGACTAGCACAGATACGCAGTATTTT.

This clone was recorded only once. For the CDR3, the DNA is TGTGCCAGCAGCCAAGGGGCCAGCGGGCCCCAGCATTTT. Translation: CASSQGASGPQHF. This chain joins TRBV14 and TRBJ1-5; D is unresolved. This CDR3 spans 13 amino acids. Looked up from germline, CDR1 is SGHDN and CDR2 is FVKESK. Trimming left V 1 base short and J 9 bases short, with 10 bases between.

The V call is TRBV25-1, the J call TRBJ2-2; 8 bases are a match to TRBD2. CDR3 length: 16 residues. The germline V gene encodes CDR1 MGHDK and CDR2 SYGVNS. The V gene end was trimmed by 4 bases and the J gene end by 0 bases; junction bases not matched to a gene: 4. CDR3 region: CASSVYSGANTGELFF. The CDR3 nucleotides read TGTGCCAGCAGTGTTTATAGCGGGGCGAACACCGGGGAGCTGTTTTTT.

This clone has only a few counts. The gene calls are TRBV5-4 and TRBJ2-1, with TRBD2 matching 10 bases. This CDR3 is built from 16 residues. With V trimmed by 0 bases and J by 7 bases, 7 bases remained unmatched. Germline values: CDR1 SGHNT, CDR2 YYREEE (reference sequence). CDR3 region: CASSLGLAGAGNEQFF. The CDR3 nucleotides are TGTGCCAGCAGCTTGGGGCTAGCGGGAGCCGGGAATGAGCAGTTCTTC.

This clone was found once. The chain employs TRBV18 and TRBJ2-5; D is perhaps TRBD1 (5 bases). V was cut by 7 bases and J by 5 bases, with 14 bases left in between. The CDR3 is made up of 13 amino acids. Germline V gene lookup returns CDR1 KGHSH and CDR2 LQKENI. For the CDR3, the DNA is TGTGCCAGCTTAGCCCCAGGGCTGGAGACCCAGTACTTC. Translated: CASLAPGLETQYF.

The chain couples TRBV19 to TRBJ2-7; D not certain. Germline V gives CDR1 LNHDA, CDR2 SQIVND (reference sequence). The CDR3 is 14 residues long. Deletions cut 10 bases from V and 0 bases from J, with 16 bases between. Here the CDR3 DNA reads TGTGCCACCACCAGGTTCTCGAACTCCTACGAGCAGTACTTC. Amino acid sequence: CATTRFSNSYEQYF.

V usage is TRBV6-5 and J usage is TRBJ2-1, with TRBD2 identical over 7 bases. With 5 bases clipped from V and 10 bases from J, the junction kept 2 bases outside the gene matches. Per germline, CDR1 MNHEY and CDR2 SVGAGI. The CDR3 runs to 11 residues. Here the CDR3 DNA reads TGTGCCAGCAGTCTGGGGGGGGAGCAGTTCTTC. This translates into CASSLGGEQFF.

Concerning this clone itself: This sequence may be a read error, since a much larger clone differs from it by one base. The sample holds other DNA sequences that translate to the same CDR3. The rearrangement joins TRBV6-5 to TRBJ1-2; TRBD1 aligns across 9 bases. The CDR3 is 14 residues long. Germline-derived CDR1 and CDR2 are MNHEY and SVGAGI. The CDR3, as DNA: TGTGCCAGCAGTCACAGGGGGCGCGTCTATGGCTACACCTTT. It encodes CASSHRGRVYGYTF.

This clone came up a few times. The V gene is TRBV28, the J gene TRBJ2-3; TRBD2 matches 7 bases. Germline V gene data show CDR1 as MDHEN and CDR2 as SYDVKM. This CDR3 has 17 residues. With V trimmed by 3 bases and J by 0 bases, 9 bases remained unmatched. The DNA of the CDR3 is TGTGCCAGCAGTTTTATTGTGGGAGGGTTTAGCACAGATACGCAGTATTTT. The encoded protein is CASSFIVGGFSTDTQYF.

A single count supports this clone. The CDR3 here is CASSISTGGEQYF. The CDR3 DNA is TGTGCCAGTAGTATCAGCACAGGGGGCGAGCAGTACTTC. This chain links TRBV19 with TRBJ2-7, with TRBD1 matching 8 bases. After removal of 3 bases from V and 6 bases from J, the junction contained 4 bases not matched to a gene. This CDR3 contains 13 residues. CDR1 and CDR2 (germline): LNHDA, SQIVND (reference sequence).

This clone was counted between two and nine times. The chain employs TRBV7-2 and TRBJ2-7; the match to TRBD1 covers 7 bases. Trimming removed 3 bases from V and 1 base from J; junction bases left unmatched: 3. Germline V gene data show CDR1 as SGHTA and CDR2 as FQGNSA. CDR3 length: 14 amino acids. Written as DNA, the CDR3 is TGTGCCAGCAGCTTTTGGGACAGTTCCTACGAGCAGTACTTC. Its protein product is CASSFWDSSYEQYF.

The J gene is TRBJ1-2, the V gene TRBV6-5; TRBD1 might be the D (6 bases). CDR1 MNHEY and CDR2 SVGAGI come from the germline V gene. V gave up 0 bases and J gave up 9 bases, with 14 bases separating them. This CDR3 comprises 14 residues. The CDR3 sequence: CASSYSSGTPRYTF. CDR3 nucleotide sequence: TGTGCCAGCAGTTACTCGAGTGGGACACCCCGCTACACCTTC.

The sample holds a few counts of this clone. The rearrangement uses TRBV30 and TRBJ2-2, with 10 bases identical to TRBD1. Germline-derived CDR1 and CDR2 are GTSNPN and SVGIG (reference sequence). V trimming: 5 bases; J trimming: 4 bases; junction bases outside the gene matches: 4. The CDR3 extends over 14 amino acids. The DNA of the CDR3 is TGTGCCTGGCTGGGACAGGGGATCACCGGGGAGCTGTTTTTT. Translation: CAWLGQGITGELFF.

The chain combines TRBV10-3 with TRBJ2-3, with TRBD2 matching over 14 bases. CDR1 is ENHRY, CDR2 SYGVKD, per germline. Trimming cost V 3 bases and J 5 bases; bases outside gene matches: 7. CDR3 length: 17 amino acids. The CDR3: CAISDGTSGGVGDTQYF. The CDR3 DNA reads as TGTGCCATCAGTGACGGGACTAGCGGGGGAGTCGGAGATACGCAGTATTTT.

This clone was observed once. The genes are TRBV18 and TRBJ2-1; 14 bases line up with TRBD2. With 3 bases clipped from V and 0 bases from J, the junction kept 7 bases outside the gene matches. From germline, CDR1 is KGHSH and CDR2 LQKENI. This CDR3 comprises 19 residues. The DNA of the CDR3 is TGTGCCAGCTCACCCTCCCGACTAGCGGGAGGGAGCTCCTACAATGAGCAGTTCTTC. It encodes CASSPSRLAGGSSYNEQFF.

The rearrangement joins TRBV7-2 to TRBJ2-1; TRBD2 matches 9 bases. Germline CDR1 reads SGHTA; CDR2 reads FQGNSA. CDR3 length: 18 amino acids. The J segment lost 6 bases and the V segment lost 5 bases, leaving 17 bases of the junction unmatched. The CDR3 here is CASSPPASGDPRFNEQFF. DNA of the CDR3: TGTGCCAGCAGCCCCCCGGCTAGCGGGGATCCCAGATTCAATGAGCAGTTCTTC.